Given below is one TCR beta chain in context. TCRdb's table, derived via immunoSEQ multiplex PCR, lists solely in-frame clones and lacks some. In the table there are 150,000 or so clones, just over 90% of which are singletons. CDR3 length equals 15 residues. CDR1 and CDR2 from the germline V gene are LGHDT and YNNKEL (reference sequence). V shed 4 bases and J 4 bases; nucleotides not matched to a gene: 6. This specimen comes from a study of control samples from healthy donors and cancer patients. The clonotype was recovered from a woman in her sixties in good health. Sequences were obtained from blood. The chain has TRBV3-1 (or the pseudogene TRBV3-2) and TRBJ2-5; 10 nucleotides line up with TRBD1. The CDR3 sequence is CASSPGQGRPETQYF. DNA of the CDR3: TGTGCCAGCAGCCCGGGACAGGGGAGGCCAGAGACCCAGTACTTC.